One and the same sample provided the 8 T cell receptor beta chains below, sequenced in a study of T cell responses to AZD1222 COVID-19 vaccine. Sequencing used immunoSEQ multiplex PCR; TCRdb keeps in-frame clones, though not all of them. The sample has 150,000 to 160,000 clones, less than 90% seen once; the top ten hold 4.5% to 6%. Material: peripheral blood, obtained on day 0 of MenACWY control vaccination. The receptors shown here come from an adult in good health.

In its sample, this clone was seen once. V and J are TRBV5-4 and TRBJ1-2; the D gene is possibly TRBD1 (5 bases). Between the trimmed V and J ends, which lost 0 bases and 2 bases, there was a span of 11 bases. This CDR3 region has 15 residues. Germline assignment: CDR1 SGHNT and CDR2 YYREEE (reference sequence). The CDR3 DNA reads as TGTGCCAGCAGCTTGGTAGGGGCAAGAAACTATGGCTACACCTTC. It is translated as CASSLVGARNYGYTF.

The chain joins TRBV19 to TRBJ1-2; D is possibly TRBD1 (5 bases). The CDR3 is made up of 13 amino acids. Germline V lookup: CDR1 LNHDA, CDR2 SQIVND (reference sequence). The V and J ends lost 10 bases and 4 bases respectively, with 16 bases between them. CDR3 residues: CAISSGQGYGYTF. The CDR3 nucleotides read TGTGCCATCTCCTCGGGGCAGGGCTATGGCTACACCTTC.

This chain uses TRBV6-2 or TRBV6-3 with TRBJ2-7; TRBD2 aligns across 7 bases. There are 15 residues in the CDR3. V lost 6 bases, J lost 5 bases, and 13 bases stayed unmatched. Germline CDR1 and CDR2: MNHEY and SVGEGT. CDR3 amino acids: CASSLPGAGVNEQYF. CDR3 nucleotides: TGTGCCAGCAGCCTCCCTGGCGCGGGAGTAAACGAGCAGTACTTC.

The V and J genes are TRBV12-3 or TRBV12-4 and TRBJ1-1; D ambiguous. CDR3 length: 13 residues. V was pared by 5 bases and J by 3 bases, with 10 bases between. CDR3 DNA sequence: TGTGCCAGCAGTCTGGGCCCCGACACTGAAGCTTTCTTT. It is translated as CASSLGPDTEAFF.

Concerning this clone itself: The same CDR3 also results from other DNA sequences found in this sample. The V gene is TRBV6-5, the J gene TRBJ1-6; a weak D match, TRBD1 (5 bases). The CDR3 sequence is 14 residues long. V was clipped by 4 bases and J by 7 bases, with 11 bases between them. The germline V gene has CDR1 MNHEY and CDR2 SVGAGI. Here the CDR3 DNA reads TGTGCCAGCAGTTCCCGACAGAGGAATTCACCCCTCCACTTT. It translates to CASSSRQRNSPLHF.

The DNA of the CDR3 is TGTGCCAGTAGAAGGACAGGGATCTATGGCTACACCTTC. It specifies CASRRTGIYGYTF. The chain joins TRBV19 to TRBJ1-2; 8 nucleotides match TRBD1. Trimming removed 6 bases from V and 4 bases from J; junction bases left unmatched: 4. Germline lookup yields CDR1 LNHDA and CDR2 SQIVND (reference sequence). This CDR3 comprises 13 residues.

The genes are TRBV24-1 and TRBJ2-2, with 9 positions matching TRBD1. V lost 4 bases and J lost 5; bases outside the gene matches: 16. Germline loops: CDR1 KGHDR, CDR2 SFDVKD. CDR3 size: 19 residues. The CDR3 nucleotides read TGTGCCACCAGTGAGGTCGATCTACAGGGGGCTGGGTGGACCGGGGAGCTGTTTTTT. Protein: CATSEVDLQGAGWTGELFF.

The chain employs TRBV7-6 and TRBJ1-2, with D perhaps TRBD1 (6 bases). With 5 bases removed from V and 8 bases from J, the gap between germline ends came to 15 bases. This CDR3 is built from 13 residues. The germline gives CDR1 SGHVS, CDR2 FNYEAQ. The CDR3 DNA reads TGTGCCAGCAGCCCAACAGGGAGTGGAGGCTACACCTTC. It codes for CASSPTGSGGYTF.